The 28 T cell receptor beta chains in this list originate from one sample, sequenced in a study of blood T cell repertoires in COVID-19. The protocol was immunoSEQ multiplex PCR, while the TCRdb copy is restricted to in-frame clones and leaves out a portion. This sample has approximately 76,000 clones, with 88% found just once. The sample consisted of peripheral blood. The receptors stem from a human donor in a cohort sampled during active COVID-19.

The chain combines TRBV28 with TRBJ2-7; perhaps TRBD2 as D (6 bases). CDR1 is MDHEN and CDR2 is SYDVKM in the germline V gene. V was shortened by 5 bases and J by 4 bases, with 6 bases between the two germline ends. The CDR3 sequence is 11 residues long. CDR3 bases: TGTGCCAGCAGTGGAGGGTACGAGCAGTACTTC. Translated, it gives CASSGGYEQYF.

The chain links TRBV10-3 to TRBJ2-2; 8 bases are a match to TRBD2. Trimming cost V 7 bases and J 0 bases; bases outside gene matches: 4. CDR1 and CDR2 from the germline V gene are ENHRY and SYGVKD. This CDR3 comprises 15 residues. The CDR3 region has the DNA TGTGCCATCAACCTAGCGGGTCCGAACACCGGGGAGCTGTTTTTT. It is translated as CAINLAGPNTGELFF.

The chain combines TRBV7-3 with TRBJ2-1, with 9 bases matching TRBD1. CDR1 is SGHTA, CDR2 FQGTGA, per germline. With 5 bases clipped from V and 9 bases from J, the junction kept 11 bases outside the gene matches. CDR3 size: 15 residues. The CDR3: CASSLPGQGGVEQFF. CDR3 bases: TGTGCCAGCAGCCTACCGGGACAGGGTGGCGTTGAGCAGTTCTTC.

This rearrangement joins TRBV18 to TRBJ2-2; TRBD2 matches at 9 bases. Germline trimming cut 3 bases from V and 6 bases from J; bases unmatched to any gene: 8. Germline V gives CDR1 KGHSH, CDR2 LQKENI. The CDR3 contains 16 residues. CDR3 sequence: CASSPPVAGVPGELFF. The DNA for the CDR3 is TGTGCCAGCTCACCCCCCGTAGCGGGAGTGCCCGGGGAGCTGTTTTTT.

The gene calls are TRBV7-2 and TRBJ1-4; 7 bases fit TRBD1. Germline assignment: CDR1 SGHTA and CDR2 FQGNSA. V dropped 1 base and J dropped 9; count of bases not matched to a gene: 8. The CDR3 runs 15 residues. The CDR3 DNA reads as TGTGCCAGCAGCTTAGAGGGGGCCTCCCCAAAAAAACTGTTTTTT. Its translation is CASSLEGASPKKLFF.

This chain uses TRBV12-3 or TRBV12-4 with TRBJ1-3; no reliable D call. Trimming took 7 bases from V and 3 from J, leaving 4 bases between them. The CDR3 spans 11 residues. The CDR3 is CASTLGNTIYF. For the CDR3, the DNA is TGTGCCAGCACCCTTGGAAACACCATATATTTT.

The rearrangement links TRBV11-3 to TRBJ2-1; 12 bases are shared with TRBD2. The germline gives CDR1 SGHNT, CDR2 YENEEA. The V and J ends lost 5 bases and 8 bases, in that order; junction bases with no gene match: 7. This CDR3 region has 15 residues. The CDR3 here is CASSMTSGSGYEQFF. The CDR3, as DNA: TGTGCCAGCAGCATGACTAGCGGGAGTGGTTATGAGCAGTTCTTC.

This clone was counted a single time. The V and J genes are TRBV5-4 and TRBJ1-3, with a tentative D call TRBD1 (5 bases). The V and J ends lost 0 bases and 0 bases respectively, with 7 bases between them. Germline V gives CDR1 SGHNT, CDR2 YYREEE (reference sequence). The CDR3 runs to 15 residues. The CDR3 protein is CASSLGQSSGNTIYF. In nucleotides, the CDR3 is TGTGCCAGCAGCTTGGGACAGAGCTCTGGAAACACCATATATTTT.

The genes are TRBV11-3 and TRBJ2-1; 7 positions match TRBD2. This CDR3 has 15 residues. Per the germline V gene, CDR1 is SGHNT and CDR2 is YENEEA. V lost 5 bases and J lost 7; bases outside the gene matches: 11. CDR3 sequence: CASSPGGGGINEQFF. DNA of the CDR3: TGTGCCAGCAGCCCGGGCGGGGGTGGAATTAATGAGCAGTTCTTC.

CDR3 sequence: CASSLAGHRDEKLFF. In nucleotides, the CDR3 is TGTGCCAGCAGCTTAGCAGGACACCGGGATGAAAAACTGTTTTTT. V and J are TRBV7-2 and TRBJ1-4; D might be TRBD1 (5 bases). V was pared by 0 bases and J by 6 bases, with 11 bases between. The CDR3 runs 15 residues. Germline CDR1 is SGHTA and CDR2 is FQGNSA.

This sequence joins TRBV11-1 and TRBJ2-7, with D hard to call. V was cut by 5 bases and J by 6 bases, with 11 bases left in between. This CDR3 is built from 12 residues. The germline V gene has CDR1 SGHAT and CDR2 FQDESV (reference sequence). CDR3 nucleotides: TGTGCCAGCAGCACCCGGGTCAGCGAGCAGTACTTC. Its translation is CASSTRVSEQYF.

V gene TRBV7-2 combines with J gene TRBJ2-1; TRBD2 aligns across 13 bases. This CDR3 has 16 amino acids. Germline V gene data show CDR1 as SGHTA and CDR2 as FQGNSA. V lost 3 bases and J lost 6; bases outside the gene matches: 5. As DNA, the CDR3 is TGTGCCAGCAGCTTCTCCGGGACTAGCGGGATCAATGAGCAGTTCTTC. Amino acids: CASSFSGTSGINEQFF.

Only one count was recorded for this clone. The J gene is TRBJ2-7, the V gene TRBV11-3; unclear D gene. The length of the CDR3 is 14 residues. The V and J ends lost 1 base and 0 bases respectively, with 7 bases between them. Per the germline V gene, CDR1 is SGHNT and CDR2 is YENEEA. The CDR3 DNA follows: TGTGCCAGCAGCTTAGGGGCCCCCTCCTACGAGCAGTACTTC. This gives the protein CASSLGAPSYEQYF.

The V gene is TRBV6-2 or TRBV6-3, the J gene TRBJ2-7; 16 positions match TRBD2. The germline gives CDR1 MNHEY, CDR2 SVGEGT. The CDR3 length is 16 residues. V dropped 4 bases and J dropped 6; count of bases not matched to a gene: 6. The CDR3 here is CASSSGLAGGPREQYF. Here the CDR3 DNA reads TGTGCCAGCAGTTCGGGACTAGCGGGAGGGCCCCGCGAGCAGTACTTC.

This clone showed up just once. V gene TRBV28 combines with J gene TRBJ2-7; 8 nucleotides line up with TRBD2. Germline trimming cut 5 bases from V and 2 bases from J; bases unmatched to any gene: 5. The CDR3 length is 14 residues. CDR1 and CDR2 (germline): MDHEN, SYDVKM. CDR3 in DNA: TGTGCCAGCAGTCGGGGGGGGAGTCCCTACGAGCAGTACTTC. Encoded protein: CASSRGGSPYEQYF.

Only one count was recorded for this clone. The chain employs TRBV7-9 and TRBJ2-7; 9 bases are shared with TRBD1. V dropped 2 bases and J dropped 2; count of bases not matched to a gene: 4. There are 15 residues in the CDR3. In germline, CDR1 is SEHNR, CDR2 FQNEAQ (reference sequence). CDR3 in amino acids: CASSLSGQGPYEQYF. The DNA for the CDR3 is TGTGCCAGCAGCTTATCGGGACAGGGTCCCTACGAGCAGTACTTC.

J is TRBJ2-3 and V is TRBV11-3; tentative D call: TRBD2 (5 bases). V was cut by 3 bases and J by 4 bases, with 11 bases left in between. Looked up from germline, CDR1 is SGHNT and CDR2 is YENEEA. There are 14 residues in the CDR3. Here the CDR3 DNA reads TGTGCCAGCAGCTTGTCTAGCATCCCAGATACGCAGTATTTT. Its translation is CASSLSSIPDTQYF.

The rearrangement joins TRBV4-2 to TRBJ1-2; D is unclear. The germline V gene has CDR1 LGHNA and CDR2 YNFKEQ. Trimming stripped 1 base from V and 5 bases from J, with 14 bases between. The CDR3 spans 15 residues. CDR3 residues: CASSQVGGSGYGYTF. For the CDR3, the DNA is TGTGCCAGCAGCCAAGTAGGCGGGTCCGGGTATGGCTACACCTTC.

The genes are TRBV7-6 and TRBJ2-1, with 7 nucleotides matching TRBD2. The CDR3 length is 16 residues. The trim removed 2 bases at V and 2 bases at J, leaving 6 bases unmatched. Germline lookup yields CDR1 SGHVS and CDR2 FNYEAQ. CDR3 DNA: TGTGCCAGCAGCTTAAGGGGCGGGAGCCCCTACAATGAGCAGTTCTTC. Translated, it gives CASSLRGGSPYNEQFF.

The sample holds one count of this clone. The CDR3 DNA follows: TGTGCCAGCTCACTCTCCGACCAAGAGACCCAGTACTTC. This codes for CASSLSDQETQYF. This chain uses TRBV18 with TRBJ2-5; D is unresolved. Trimming took off 4 bases at V and 0 bases at J, with 6 bases between the two ends. The CDR3 is 13 residues long. Germline V gives CDR1 KGHSH, CDR2 LQKENI.

The rearrangement joins TRBV7-2 to TRBJ2-7, with D possibly being TRBD2 (5 bases). CDR1 and CDR2 from the germline V gene are SGHTA and FQGNSA. V was pared by 5 bases and J by 6 bases, with 17 bases between. This CDR3 region has 14 residues. The CDR3 spells CASSIRGAVGEQYF. The CDR3 DNA sequence: TGTGCCAGCAGCATCCGGGGAGCGGTGGGCGAGCAGTACTTC.

The CDR3 protein is CASSLTPSGSIYEQFF. The CDR3 DNA reads as TGTGCCAGCAGCCTAACGCCTAGCGGGAGTATCTATGAGCAGTTCTTC. The rearrangement uses TRBV7-8 and TRBJ2-1; 10 nucleotides align to TRBD2. The CDR3 length is 16 residues. Germline V CDR1 and CDR2: SGHVS, FQNEAQ. V gave up 5 bases and J gave up 8 bases; unmatched junction bases: 12.

CDR3 amino acids: CASSLLDRGRSPLHF. As DNA, the CDR3 is TGTGCCAGCTCATTACTCGACAGGGGGCGATCACCCCTCCACTTT. The genes are TRBV18 and TRBJ1-6; 10 bases match TRBD1. With V trimmed by 5 bases and J by 10 bases, 8 bases remained unmatched. The CDR3 spans 15 residues. The germline gives CDR1 KGHSH, CDR2 LQKENI.

This clone was found once. The CDR3 sequence: CASSPGSGQGVYEQYF. The CDR3 DNA is TGCGCCAGCAGTCCCGGCTCGGGACAGGGGGTCTACGAGCAGTACTTC. The genes are TRBV5-1 and TRBJ2-7; 11 bases fit TRBD1. CDR3 size: 16 residues. Looked up from germline, CDR1 is SGHRS and CDR2 is YFSETQ. The junction had 10 bases not matched to a gene; V was cut back by 5 bases and J by 3 bases.

The chain carries TRBV4-3 and TRBJ2-3; D possibly corresponds to TRBD2 (5 bases). The CDR3 covers 15 residues. Between the trimmed V and J ends, which lost 0 bases and 7 bases, there was a span of 14 bases. Germline values: CDR1 LGHNA, CDR2 YSLEER. Here the CDR3 reads CASSQEERWRNTQYF. DNA for the CDR3: TGCGCCAGCAGCCAAGAAGAGAGGTGGAGGAATACGCAGTATTTT.

V is TRBV11-3 and J is TRBJ1-1; TRBD1 is a possible D gene (6 bases). This CDR3 is built from 13 residues. Germline CDR1 is SGHNT and CDR2 is YENEEA. V lost 6 bases, J lost 4 bases, and 12 bases lay in between. In DNA form, the CDR3 reads TGTGCCAGCAGGGACAGCGGGGGCACTGAAGCTTTCTTT. It specifies CASRDSGGTEAFF.

This clone has a single count. The V and J genes are TRBV6-2 or TRBV6-3 and TRBJ2-5, with no clear D. The V gene's germline CDR1 is MNHEY and CDR2 SVGEGT. The length of the CDR3 is 14 residues. V was trimmed by 2 bases and J by 5 bases, leaving 12 bases between them. CDR3 in amino acids: CASSYPGGVETQYF. In DNA, the CDR3 is TGTGCCAGCAGTTACCCCGGCGGTGTGGAGACCCAGTACTTC.

Here the CDR3 reads CAISDGGGLVNEQFF. The CDR3 DNA reads as TGTGCCATCAGTGACGGGGGGGGGCTTGTCAATGAGCAGTTCTTC. The genes are TRBV10-3 and TRBJ2-1; 8 bases fit TRBD2. The V gene's germline CDR1 is ENHRY and CDR2 SYGVKD. With 3 bases clipped from V and 6 bases from J, the junction kept 7 bases outside the gene matches. This CDR3 comprises 15 residues.